This T cell receptor (beta chain) was captured by sequencing in a study of metastatic and nonmetastatic thyroid tumors. Study details: From malignant and benign thyroid patients, repertoires in blood and in tumor or nodule tissue were compared.

Before thyroid surgery, none of the patients had received any treatment. This clone was seen repeatedly, ten times or more. Germline lookup yields CDR1 LGHDT and CDR2 YNNKEL (reference sequence). Trimming left V 4 bases short and J 0 bases short, with 11 bases between. The CDR3 runs 15 residues. Per the original methods: For papillary thyroid cancer, a distant-metastasis classifier was constructed from CDR3 differences observed across clinicopathological groups. With MiXCR, TCRdb called clones anew from the PCR reads. The V and J calls and clone size are TCRdb's, not the authors'. The table has 20,000 to 25,000 clones, roughly 12% seen once.

The receptor comes from a female donor with papillary thyroid cancer or a benign thyroid nodule (not recorded which). Some clones in this sample may be carry-over from other donors' samples. This chain uses TRBV3-1 with TRBJ2-3; D not certain. Sequencing used blood. The CDR3 DNA is TGTGCCAGCAGCCTAACTTCGGTGAGCACAGATACGCAGTATTTT. As protein: CASSLTSVSTDTQYF.